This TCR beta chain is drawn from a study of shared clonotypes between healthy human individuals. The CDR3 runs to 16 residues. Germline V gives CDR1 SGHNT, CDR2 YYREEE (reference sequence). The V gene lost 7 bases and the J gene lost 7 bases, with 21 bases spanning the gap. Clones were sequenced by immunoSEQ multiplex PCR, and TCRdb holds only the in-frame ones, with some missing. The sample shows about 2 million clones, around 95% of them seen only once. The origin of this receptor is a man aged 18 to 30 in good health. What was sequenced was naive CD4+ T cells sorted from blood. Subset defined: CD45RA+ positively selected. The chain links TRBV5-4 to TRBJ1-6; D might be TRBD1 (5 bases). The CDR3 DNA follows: TGTGCCAGCCGACAATTTAGAGGGGCGGAGAATTCACCCCTCCACTTT. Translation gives CASRQFRGAENSPLHF.